This T cell receptor beta chain appears in the sequencing data of a study of response to subunit inactivated influenza vaccine. The CDR3 sequence is 15 residues long. V gave up 7 bases and J gave up 7 bases; unmatched junction bases: 16. Germline values: CDR1 MNHNS, CDR2 SASEGT. TCRdb redid the calling of the RT-PCR reads with MiXCR, one entry per CDR3 protein. The data show some 180,000 distinct CDR3 sequences, with roughly 8.7% seen just once and about a tenth held by the top ten. This clonotype has just a few counts. The rearrangement uses TRBV6-1 and TRBJ2-7; 7 nucleotides agree with TRBD1. Sequences were derived from non-naive T cells sorted from PBMCs, sampled on the day of vaccination. The sequence was collected from a man between 50 and 59 years old who received an inactivated influenza vaccine. The CDR3 loop reads CASKNQGDPFLEQYF. CDR3 in DNA: TGTGCCAGCAAGAATCAGGGGGACCCCTTCCTGGAGCAGTACTTC.